A single T cell receptor (beta chain) is shown here with its context. Antigen specificity is unknown. Only in-frame clones appear in the TCRdb table, and some are missing; sequencing was by immunoSEQ multiplex PCR. The top ten clones hold 5.5% of a sample with over 65,000 clones, roughly 80% of them seen once. This entry comes from a study of OX40 agonist ivuxolimab in advanced cancers. Study results and caveats: Some nonresponders additionally presented with little normalized T-cell clonal expansion.

Germline loops: CDR1 GTSNPN, CDR2 SVGIG (reference sequence). This CDR3 comprises 14 residues. V lost 0 bases to trimming and J lost 7 bases, with 15 bases between them. The J gene is TRBJ2-5, the V gene TRBV30; D perhaps matches TRBD2 (5 bases). The source was CD4+ or CD8+ T cells sorted from blood, collected in a trial of the OX40 agonist ivuxolimab. The TCR comes from an adult with an advanced solid tumor such as melanoma, head and neck, liver or kidney cancer. The CDR3 spells CAWSVGVTRGTQYF. The CDR3 DNA sequence: TGTGCCTGGAGTGTAGGAGTAACACGGGGGACCCAGTACTTC.